This passage covers 3 T cell receptor beta chains from one sample sequenced in a study of T cells in women clearing cervical HPV infection. Method: immunoSEQ multiplex PCR; TCRdb's copy keeps in-frame clones and lacks some. The sample table includes about 27,000 clones. Sequenced sample: blood buffy coat. These receptors all come from a woman between 18 and 70 years old with a cervical HPV16 infection that either progressed to CIN3+ or cleared (not recorded which).

A note on this clone: The read comes to an end 3 residues before the CDR3 does, leaving the germline J gene to fill in the end. The chain has TRBV11-1 and TRBJ1-1, with D tentatively TRBD1 (6 bases). Deletions cut 5 bases from V and 6 bases from J, with 13 bases between. CDR1 and CDR2 (germline): SGHAT, FQDESV (reference sequence). CDR3 length equals 13 residues. The DNA read from the CDR3 is TGTGCCAGCAGCATAAAGACAGGCTCTGAA. Translating gives CASSIKTGSE. The whole CDR3 sequence is CASSIKTGSEAFF.

In regard to this clone: The read ends 3 residues early relative to the CDR3; the germline J gene fills the gap. The chain recombines TRBV19 with TRBJ1-1; 7 bases agree with TRBD1. The CDR3 spans 16 residues. In germline, CDR1 is LNHDA, CDR2 SQIVND (reference sequence). V was clipped by 6 bases and J by 1 base; unmatched bases: 11. CDR3 in amino acids: CASRPQGQVRNTEAFF. CDR3 DNA, as far as it was read: TGTGCCAGTAGACCCCAAGGACAGGTCAGGAACACTGAA.

Remarks on this clone: Read sequence stops 3 residues before the CDR3 end, and the germline J gene provides the missing end. The rearrangement uses TRBV11-2 and TRBJ1-1, with D hard to call. This CDR3 is 13 amino acids long. Looked up from germline, CDR1 is SGHAT and CDR2 is FQNNGV. The CDR3 loop reads CASSLDYVLEAFF. The covered CDR3 bases are TGTGCCAGCAGCTTAGACTACGTATTAGAA.